This TCR beta chain was observed in a study of blood T cell repertoires in COVID-19. Study-wide context: Specimens from acute and convalescent COVID-19 originated in the United States, Italy and Spain. In each case, the material was cDNA or gDNA derived from T cells, B-cell-depleted T cells, or PBMCs.

Trimming cost V 4 bases and J 5 bases, with 14 bases left between them. Germline assignment: CDR1 MDHEN and CDR2 SYDVKM. CDR3 length: 14 amino acids. As originally analysed: Estimation of nucleated cell counts was performed using reference gene primer amplification. Data came from immunoSEQ multiplex PCR; TCRdb stores just in-frame clones and leaves some out. That table gives V, J and clone size, and the DNA gave D and trimming. This repertoire shows approximately 210,000 clones, about 86% found once; its top ten account for 0.6% to 0.9%. This sequence originates from a woman between 65 and 79 years old with acute or convalescent COVID-19. The chain employs TRBV28 and TRBJ1-1, with D perhaps matching TRBD1 (6 bases). Input material: peripheral blood. The CDR3 DNA is TGTGCCAGCAGTTCTGTGGGGGCGAGGACTGAAGCTTTCTTT. It codes for CASSSVGARTEAFF.